These 12 T cell receptor beta chains share one sample of origin, sequenced in a study of T cell responses to AZD1222 COVID-19 vaccine (dated by TCRdb to about 2021). Library preparation was by the immunoSEQ multiplex PCR assay. As stored in TCRdb, this immuneACCESS dataset retains in-frame rearrangements with V and J assigned. A fraction of the clones does not appear; measured against another copy, unresolved V genes explain less than half of the discrepancy, and the remainder lacks a known reason. The sample has about 88,000 clones on record, around nine tenths of them singletons. Around 5% of the sample rests with the top ten. This specimen's time point label, interpreted: about 28 days (+/-7) after the second vaccine dose. The sequencing here drew on peripheral blood, taken 28 days after the second AZD1222 dose. The receptors come from an adult who received the AZD1222 COVID-19 vaccine.

The gene calls are TRBV3-1 (or the pseudogene TRBV3-2) and TRBJ2-1; 10 bases are shared with TRBD1. CDR1 and CDR2 from the germline V gene are LGHDT and YNNKEL (reference sequence). After removal of 5 bases from V and 3 bases from J, the junction contained 4 bases not matched to a gene. The CDR3 has 15 residues. CDR3 nucleotide sequence: TGTGCCAGCAGCACCCGGGACAGGGGCTACAATGAGCAGTTCTTC. As protein: CASSTRDRGYNEQFF.

The chain links TRBV3-1 (or the pseudogene TRBV3-2) to TRBJ1-2; maybe TRBD1 (6 bases). CDR3 length: 15 residues. Germline V gives CDR1 LGHDT, CDR2 YNNKEL (reference sequence). The germline V and J ends were trimmed by 5 bases and 1 base, with 14 bases remaining between them. CDR3 nucleotide sequence: TGTGCCAGCAGCGCCGCGGGGGGGCATAACTATGGCTACACCTTC. Residues: CASSAAGGHNYGYTF.

This clone was seen only once. V is TRBV18 and J is TRBJ2-1, with TRBD1 matching 7 bases. The V gene's germline CDR1 is KGHSH and CDR2 LQKENI. CDR3 length equals 16 residues. Losses at the gene ends were 4 bases for V and 0 bases for J; bases not matched to a gene: 6. CDR3 in amino acids: CASSRDRASSYNEQFF. In DNA form, the CDR3 reads TGTGCCAGCTCACGTGACAGGGCTAGCTCCTACAATGAGCAGTTCTTC.

V is TRBV11-3 and J is TRBJ2-4; D possibly uses TRBD1 or TRBD2 (5 bases each). V was cut by 1 base and J by 7 bases, with 14 bases left in between. CDR1 and CDR2 from the germline V gene are SGHNT and YENEEA. The CDR3 extends over 15 amino acids. CDR3 sequence: CASSLGDQGDNIQYF. CDR3 DNA sequence: TGTGCCAGCAGCTTAGGGGACCAGGGTGATAACATTCAGTACTTC.

V is TRBV7-2 and J is TRBJ1-1; D gene unclear. V lost 7 bases to trimming and J lost 1 base, with 13 bases between them. Germline CDR1 is SGHTA and CDR2 is FQGNSA. The CDR3 extends over 14 amino acids. The CDR3 nucleotides read TGTGCCAGCAATCCGTCTCCCGCGAACACTGAAGCTTTCTTT. It specifies CASNPSPANTEAFF.

J is TRBJ1-1 and V is TRBV9; D remains unclear. Trimming removed 0 bases at V and 2 bases at J, with 14 bases between. CDR3 length equals 16 residues. Germline lookup yields CDR1 SGDLS and CDR2 YYNGEE. CDR3 bases: TGTGCCAGCAGCGTAGGGGGAGGAGGTCCAAACACTGAAGCTTTCTTT. This translates into CASSVGGGGPNTEAFF.

This clone has only a few counts. The genes are TRBV12-5 and TRBJ2-1; D possibly corresponds to TRBD1 (6 bases). The CDR3 runs 16 residues. CDR1 and CDR2 from the germline V gene are LGHNT and FRNRAP. The ends were cut back, 7 bases at V and 4 bases at J, with 20 bases in the middle. CDR3 nucleotides: TGTGCTAGTGCCACCATAGGGTGGACAGATTACAATGAGCAGTTCTTC. Its protein product is CASATIGWTDYNEQFF.

The chain combines TRBV19 with TRBJ1-5; D perhaps matches TRBD1 (5 bases). CDR3 length: 15 residues. V was pared by 1 base and J by 0 bases, with 7 bases between. Germline CDR1 and CDR2: LNHDA and SQIVND (reference sequence). Here the CDR3 DNA reads TGTGCCAGTAGTATAGGGGGCTATAGCAATCAGCCCCAGCATTTT. Its translation: CASSIGGYSNQPQHF. Full variable domain (rest looked up from reference TRBV19 and TRBJ1-5): DGGITQSPKYLFRKEGQNVTLSCEQNLNHDAMYWYRQDPGQGLRLIYYSQIVNDFQKGDIAEGYSVSREKKESFPLTVTSAQKNPTAFYLCASSIGGYSNQPQHFGDGTRLSIL.

The chain uses TRBV5-6 and TRBJ2-2; no reliable D call. Germline assignment: CDR1 SGHDT and CDR2 YYEEEE. The CDR3 contains 13 residues. With 2 bases removed from V and 4 bases from J, the gap between germline ends came to 6 bases. The CDR3 spells CASSFGGTGELFF. CDR3 bases: TGTGCCAGCAGCTTCGGTGGCACCGGGGAGCTGTTTTTT.

The V call is TRBV3-1 (or the pseudogene TRBV3-2), the J call TRBJ1-1, with D possibly being TRBD1 (5 bases). This CDR3 region has 14 residues. CDR1 and CDR2 from the germline V gene are LGHDT and YNNKEL (reference sequence). V lost 2 bases and J lost 6, with 13 bases in between. CDR3: CASSQRGLAAEAFF. CDR3 DNA: TGTGCCAGCAGCCAACGGGGGTTGGCGGCTGAAGCTTTCTTT.

The chain has TRBV18 and TRBJ1-3; 7 nucleotides agree with TRBD1. This CDR3 is 18 amino acids long. Germline lookup yields CDR1 KGHSH and CDR2 LQKENI. Trimming removed 1 base from V and 0 bases from J; junction bases left unmatched: 9. Here the CDR3 reads CASSPQQGRAVSGNTIYF. The CDR3 DNA follows: TGTGCCAGCTCACCACAACAGGGGCGCGCCGTCTCTGGAAACACCATATATTTT.

The CDR3 is CASSYRSTGLETQYF. CDR3 DNA: TGTGCCAGCAGTTACCGAAGTACAGGGTTGGAGACCCAGTACTTC. The gene calls are TRBV6-6 and TRBJ2-5, with D possibly being TRBD1 (6 bases). Trimming took 2 bases from V and 5 from J, leaving 15 bases between them. Germline values: CDR1 MNHNY, CDR2 SVGAGI (reference sequence). The CDR3 runs to 15 residues.